This entry is about one T cell receptor (beta chain). Its antigen remains unknown. Primers included in the PCR were 60 Vbeta and 13 Jbeta primers. The method was immunoSEQ multiplex PCR; TCRdb's version includes in-frame clones alone and lacks a portion of them. The sample carries tens of thousands of clones, approximately 77% recorded once. V was trimmed by 4 bases and J by 3 bases, leaving 13 bases between them. The CDR3 is 14 residues long. In germline, CDR1 is SEHNR, CDR2 FQNEAQ (reference sequence). Whereas donors were nominally healthy upon sampling, unrecorded immune exposures were probable. This entry comes from a study of cytomegalovirus exposure and HLA in healthy donors. General study results and limits: Among the most significant clusters, several appeared linked to common viral pathogens in a later analysis. Reported findings show TCR beta sequences accurately forecast HLA-A and HLA-B alleles in most subjects.

The receptor was derived from a woman aged 35 to 49 in good health and CMV-seropositive. This rearrangement joins TRBV7-9 to TRBJ2-7, with D possibly being TRBD2 (6 bases). Sequencing was done on a sample of PBMCs. The CDR3 region has the DNA TGTGCCAGCAGCTCGACGGGAGCGCTCTACGAGCAGTACTTC. It specifies CASSSTGALYEQYF.